This TCR beta chain was documented in a study of PD-1 blockade in classical Hodgkin lymphoma. Each of the patients experienced relapse following autologous stem cell transplantation, and their brentuximab vedotin exposure differed. CDR1 and CDR2 from the germline V gene are SNHLY and FYNNEI. V shed 1 base and J 1 base; nucleotides not matched to a gene: 2. There are 16 residues in the CDR3. Clones were sequenced by immunoSEQ multiplex PCR, and TCRdb holds only the in-frame ones, with some missing. The top ten hold approximately 21% of the sample, which has 45,000 to 50,000 clones, roughly 80% seen once. Comment on this clone: Its antigen is as yet unknown.

Findings of the study overall: Lower baseline TCR diversity was reported for newly diagnosed patients than for healthy donors. Baseline diversity was lower in partial responders and progressors than complete responders.

The rearrangement joins TRBV2 to TRBJ2-3; 10 nucleotides align to TRBD2. The TCR was taken from a human donor with classical Hodgkin lymphoma. The sample was peripheral blood mononuclear cells (PBMCs), taken before the second cycle of nivolumab. The CDR3 sequence is CASSEGLAGGTDTQYF. The CDR3 nucleotides read TGTGCCAGCAGTGAAGGGCTAGCGGGAGGCACAGATACGCAGTATTTT.